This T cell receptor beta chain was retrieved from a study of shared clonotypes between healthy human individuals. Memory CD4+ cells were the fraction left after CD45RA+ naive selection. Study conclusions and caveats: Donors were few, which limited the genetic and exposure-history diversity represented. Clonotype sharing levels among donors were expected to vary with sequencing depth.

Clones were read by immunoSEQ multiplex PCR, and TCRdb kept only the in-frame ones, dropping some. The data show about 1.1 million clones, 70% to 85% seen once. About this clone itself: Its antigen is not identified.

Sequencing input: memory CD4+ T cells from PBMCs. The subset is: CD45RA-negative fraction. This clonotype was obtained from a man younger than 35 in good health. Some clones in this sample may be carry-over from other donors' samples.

In DNA, the CDR3 is TGTGCCAGCAGCTTAAAGGCAAGCCAGCCCCAGCATTTT. Translating gives CASSLKASQPQHF. J is TRBJ1-5 and V is TRBV7-9, with D unclear. Germline V lookup: CDR1 SEHNR, CDR2 FQNEAQ (reference sequence). Trimming took 2 bases from V and 7 from J, leaving 9 bases between them. The CDR3 contains 13 residues.